This passage covers 21 T cell receptor beta chains from one sample sequenced in a study of neoadjuvant anti-PD-1 for oral cavity cancer. This sample's time point: after neoadjuvant nivolumab, at surgical resection. Measured with immunoSEQ multiplex PCR; TCRdb has only the in-frame clones, and not every one. In the table there are 14,000 or so clones, about three quarters of which are singletons. The starting material was PBMCs, obtained after nivolumab (anti-PD-1) treatment. Source of these receptors: a person between 40 and 85 years old with oral cavity squamous cell carcinoma.

CDR3 nucleotide sequence: TGTGCCAGCAGCTTGGTGATGCTGGCGGAGACCGGGGAGCTGTTTTTT. This translates into CASSLVMLAETGELFF. The gene calls are TRBV5-6 and TRBJ2-2, with unresolved D. V lost 0 bases to trimming and J lost 5 bases, with 14 bases between them. This CDR3 is built from 16 residues. Per the germline V gene, CDR1 is SGHDT and CDR2 is YYEEEE. The complete variable domain, with remaining parts taken from reference TRBV5-6 and TRBJ2-2, reads DAGVTQSPTHLIKTRGQQVTLRCSPKSGHDTVSWYQQALGQGPQFIFQYYEEEERQRGNFPDRFSGHQFPNYSSELNVNALLLGDSALYLCASSLVMLAETGELFFGEGSRLTVL.

V gene TRBV4-1 combines with J gene TRBJ2-3, with 9 bases identical to TRBD1. CDR1 and CDR2 (germline): MGHRA, YSYEKL. V lost 5 bases, J lost 2 bases, and 8 bases stayed unmatched. The CDR3 extends over 16 amino acids. As DNA, the CDR3 is TGCGCCAGCAGCACTCCCGGGACAGGGAACACAGATACGCAGTATTTT. Protein sequence: CASSTPGTGNTDTQYF.

The CDR3 DNA is TGTGCCAGCAGTCAGGGAGATTCCGAGCAGTACTTC. This codes for CASSQGDSEQYF. V usage is TRBV6-5 and J usage is TRBJ2-7; D assignment may be TRBD1 or TRBD2 (5 bases each). The CDR3 spans 12 residues. Trimming pared 5 bases from V and 6 bases from J, leaving 11 bases between. CDR1 is MNHEY and CDR2 is SVGAGI in the germline V gene.

V usage is TRBV5-1 and J usage is TRBJ1-1; D is uncertain. V lost 0 bases, J lost 1 base, and 10 bases lay in between. Germline CDR1 and CDR2: SGHRS and YFSETQ. The CDR3 is 15 residues long. This CDR3 is CASSLEDDGNTEAFF. Written as DNA, the CDR3 is TGCGCCAGCAGCTTGGAAGACGACGGGAACACTGAAGCTTTCTTT.

Only one count was recorded for this clone. The rearrangement uses TRBV15 and TRBJ2-3; 7 bases align to TRBD2. This CDR3 comprises 14 residues. The trim removed 1 base at V and 10 bases at J, leaving 8 bases unmatched. Germline V gene sequence: CDR1 LNHNV, CDR2 YYDKDF (reference sequence). In DNA, the CDR3 is TGTGCCACCAGCAGAGGTGGAGCGGGATCTCCGCAGTATTTT. Translated, it gives CATSRGGAGSPQYF.

This clone was counted once. The chain combines TRBV30 with TRBJ1-1; D not certain. This CDR3 has 12 residues. Germline lookup yields CDR1 GTSNPN and CDR2 SVGIG (reference sequence). V gave up 2 bases and J gave up 7 bases, with 11 bases separating them. Written as DNA, the CDR3 is TGTGCCTGGAGTCTCACCCTCCTTGAAGCTTTCTTT. Its protein product is CAWSLTLLEAFF.

This sequence joins TRBV6-5 and TRBJ2-1, with D hard to call. V dropped 8 bases and J dropped 5 bases, with 7 bases sitting between them. The CDR3 spans 11 residues. CDR1 and CDR2 (germline): MNHEY, SVGAGI. The CDR3 region is CASLGHNEQFF. DNA for the CDR3: TGTGCCAGCCTGGGCCACAATGAGCAGTTCTTC.

This rearrangement joins TRBV5-1 to TRBJ2-2, with unresolved D. Trimming left V 4 bases short and J 9 bases short, with 13 bases between. CDR3 length: 13 residues. Germline lookup yields CDR1 SGHRS and CDR2 YFSETQ. CDR3 sequence reads: CASSQDPPWELFF. DNA of the CDR3: TGCGCCAGCAGCCAAGATCCGCCATGGGAGCTGTTTTTT. Variable domain in full (rest from reference TRBV5-1 and TRBJ2-2): KAGVTQTPRYLIKTRGQQVTLSCSPISGHRSVSWYQQTPGQGLQFLFEYFSETQRNKGNFPGRFSGRQFSNSRSEMNVSTLELGDSALYLCASSQDPPWELFFGEGSRLTVL.

The chain recombines TRBV5-1 with TRBJ2-1; D remains ambiguous. With 2 bases removed from V and 0 bases from J, the gap between germline ends came to 6 bases. This CDR3 spans 14 amino acids. Germline CDR1 reads SGHRS; CDR2 reads YFSETQ. The CDR3 is CASSLPDSYNEQFF. The CDR3, as DNA: TGCGCCAGCAGCTTACCGGACTCCTACAATGAGCAGTTCTTC.

The chain combines TRBV7-8 with TRBJ1-1; D remains unclear. V shed 1 base and J shed 1 base, with 4 bases lying between them. This CDR3 is 13 amino acids long. Per the germline V gene, CDR1 is SGHVS and CDR2 is FQNEAQ. The CDR3 is CASSLGRNTEAFF. The CDR3 nucleotides are TGTGCCAGCAGCTTAGGGAGGAACACTGAAGCTTTCTTT.

This clone was observed a single time. The chain has TRBV2 and TRBJ2-7; TRBD2 aligns across 12 bases. V shed 3 bases, J shed 3 bases, and the junction held 18 bases outside the gene matches. Germline-derived CDR1 and CDR2 are SNHLY and FYNNEI. This CDR3 spans 20 amino acids. The CDR3 sequence: CASSDGRGGPTSGSFYEQYF. Written as DNA, the CDR3 is TGTGCCAGCAGTGATGGTAGGGGAGGGCCGACTAGCGGGAGTTTCTACGAGCAGTACTTC.

This rearrangement joins TRBV29-1 to TRBJ2-1; 8 bases map to TRBD2. Germline-derived CDR1 and CDR2 are SQVTM and ANQGSEA. This CDR3 contains 13 residues. V was clipped by 6 bases and J by 3 bases; unmatched bases: 4. The CDR3 DNA reads TGCAGCGTCCCGGGACTAGGCTACAATGAGCAGTTCTTC. It encodes CSVPGLGYNEQFF.

The chain joins TRBV9 to TRBJ1-2; D not resolved. This CDR3 spans 14 amino acids. V was pared by 0 bases and J by 9 bases, with 15 bases between. Germline assignment: CDR1 SGDLS and CDR2 YYNGEE. The CDR3 loop reads CASSVEGTKLSYTF. The CDR3 region has the DNA TGTGCCAGCAGCGTAGAAGGAACAAAGCTAAGCTACACCTTC.

The genes are TRBV7-8 and TRBJ1-4; no reliable D call. The V end was cut by 3 bases, the J end by 6 bases, with 11 bases between. Germline loops: CDR1 SGHVS, CDR2 FQNEAQ. The length of the CDR3 is 14 residues. In DNA form, the CDR3 reads TGTGCCAGCAGCTTTTTCGGGCCGGATGAAAAACTGTTTTTT. Translation: CASSFFGPDEKLFF. Together with reference TRBV7-8 and TRBJ1-4, the CDR3 gives the full variable domain: GAGVSQSPRYKVAKRGQDVALRCDPISGHVSLFWYQQALGQGPEFLTYFQNEAQLDKSGLPSDRFFAERPEGSVSTLKIQRTQQEDSAVYLCASSFFGPDEKLFFGSGTQLSVL.

V and J are TRBV7-9 and TRBJ1-1, with a possible D match to TRBD1 (6 bases). There are 14 residues in the CDR3. V lost 5 bases and J 8 bases, leaving 18 bases between the germline ends. Germline CDR1 is SEHNR and CDR2 is FQNEAQ (reference sequence). DNA for the CDR3: TGTGCCAGCAGCGATGACGGGGGGGCAAGGGAAGCTTTCTTT. Translated, it gives CASSDDGGAREAFF.

This clone has just one count. The chain couples TRBV5-4 to TRBJ2-1; 7 bases are shared with TRBD2. Germline V gives CDR1 SGHNT, CDR2 YYREEE (reference sequence). The CDR3 contains 15 residues. After removal of 0 bases from V and 2 bases from J, the junction contained 2 bases not matched to a gene. The CDR3 loop reads CASSLDAGAYNEQFF. DNA for the CDR3: TGTGCCAGCAGCTTGGACGCGGGGGCCTACAATGAGCAGTTCTTC.

This clone came up once. This chain joins TRBV27 and TRBJ2-1; D could derive from TRBD1 or TRBD2 (6 bases each). V lost 6 bases to trimming and J lost 4 bases, with 16 bases between them. The CDR3 loop spans 15 amino acids. Germline CDR1 MNHEY, CDR2 SMNVEV (reference sequence). CDR3 loop: CASSTPGGGYNEQFF. CDR3 in DNA: TGTGCCAGCAGCACCCCAGGAGGGGGGTACAATGAGCAGTTCTTC.

CDR3 sequence: CSVEDRGGRDYGYTF. The DNA of the CDR3 is TGCAGCGTTGAAGATAGAGGGGGAAGGGACTATGGCTACACCTTC. This chain links TRBV29-1 with TRBJ1-2; a possible D gene is TRBD1 (6 bases). Germline V lookup: CDR1 SQVTM, CDR2 ANQGSEA. CDR3 length: 15 amino acids. Trimming shortened V by 0 bases and J by 3 bases, and 14 bases separated the two germline ends.

J is TRBJ2-7 and V is TRBV2; a weak D match, TRBD2 (6 bases). Trimming stripped 2 bases from V and 3 bases from J, with 11 bases between. The CDR3 totals 14 residues. Germline values: CDR1 SNHLY, CDR2 FYNNEI. The CDR3 region has the DNA TGTGCCAGCAGTGAAAACACGGACTACTACGAGCAGTACTTC. The encoded protein is CASSENTDYYEQYF.

This clone was seen only a few times. This chain links TRBV7-3 with TRBJ1-2, with TRBD1 as a possible D gene (5 bases). The ends were cut back, 1 base at V and 8 bases at J, with 20 bases in the middle. CDR3 length equals 16 residues. CDR1 and CDR2 (germline): SGHTA, FQGTGA. CDR3 DNA: TGTGCCAGCAGCTTAAGCCAGGGCCCCGCGATGGGAGGCTACACCTTC. Amino acid sequence: CASSLSQGPAMGGYTF.

This clone was observed a handful of times. The chain recombines TRBV28 with TRBJ1-2; D remains ambiguous. The CDR3 is 13 residues long. Germline V lookup: CDR1 MDHEN, CDR2 SYDVKM. V lost 6 bases, J lost 7 bases, and 15 bases lay in between. The CDR3 protein is CASSEGGYSGYTF. CDR3 sequence (DNA): TGTGCCAGCAGCGAGGGAGGGTATTCTGGCTACACCTTC.